Listed below are T cell receptor beta chains from one sample, sequenced in a study of tumor-infiltrating lymphocytes in localized non-small cell lung cancer. TCRdb's copy holds only in-frame clones and misses some; the assay was immunoSEQ multiplex PCR. The sample consists of tens of thousands of clones, 70% to 90% of them appearing once. The sequencing input was lung tumor tissue. Receptor source: a human donor with non-small cell lung cancer. The conserved cysteine and the conserved F or W are not part of the CDR3 here.

cdr3_aa	j_call	v_call
ATSSPRGVTANYGYT	TRBJ1-2	TRBV15
ASSRAGRATGELF	TRBJ2-2	TRBV14
ASSLGNWGTYNEQF	TRBJ2-1	TRBV5-4
ASSLATGVSGNTIY	TRBJ1-3	TRBV5-6
ASSRSGGTEAF	TRBJ1-1	TRBV7-2
ASSSGGLDTQY	TRBJ2-3	TRBV5-4
ASSSTGGLKTQY	TRBJ2-5	TRBV6-5
ASSLGGGLSGIQY	TRBJ2-4	TRBV5-4
ASSLAQVWTDFNYGYT	TRBJ1-2	TRBV7-9
ASSLVQSSTDTQY	TRBJ2-3	TRBV5-1
ASSVGEGSYEQY	TRBJ2-7	TRBV9
ATTSREYIAGGGNEQF	TRBJ2-1	TRBV15
ASSLERSSTDTQY	TRBJ2-3	TRBV11-1
ASSLGRGTGSSYNEQF	TRBJ2-1	TRBV11-2
ASSPRDRGNTEAF	TRBJ1-1	TRBV6-5
ASSYSKAVENTEAF	TRBJ1-1	TRBV6-6
ASSDRRGETQY	TRBJ2-5	TRBV2
ASSPQGVGEWYEQY	TRBJ2-7	TRBV4-1
ASSQEGPRTKETQY	TRBJ2-5	TRBV14
ASSFLWTSGGSTDTQY	TRBJ2-3	TRBV7-9
ASSYSEPNEKLF	TRBJ1-4	TRBV6-6
SVEWGGETQY	TRBJ2-5	TRBV29-1
SARDPPRQY	TRBJ2-7	TRBV20-1
AISRDNYEQY	TRBJ2-7	TRBV10-3
ASRPEWEPTGELF	TRBJ2-2	TRBV4-1
ASSPGGVLGSYNEQF	TRBJ2-1	TRBV7-2
ASLYRGGTDSNQPQH	TRBJ1-5	TRBV19
ASSLAGVEAF	TRBJ1-1	TRBV14
AISDPGESDYGYT	TRBJ1-2	TRBV10-3
ASSFTGSEAF	TRBJ1-1	TRBV5-6
ASSQDLVQGAGGVEQY	TRBJ2-7	TRBV4-3
AWSRGASEKLF	TRBJ1-4	TRBV30
ASSLNGQSNYGYT	TRBJ1-2	TRBV5-1
ASVKGARETQY	TRBJ2-5	TRBV7-8
ASSLLQGSREQY	TRBJ2-7	TRBV27
ASSVAGGETQY	TRBJ2-5	TRBV9
AISSQGYTEAF	TRBJ1-1	TRBV10-3
ASSLMDIYSGNTIY	TRBJ1-3	TRBV7-6
ASSILRSRGEKLF	TRBJ1-4	TRBV19
ASTSRGGASGELF	TRBJ2-2	TRBV7-9
ASSLLAGRVETQY	TRBJ2-5	TRBV5-5
ASSAQTGWEQY	TRBJ2-7	TRBV6-1
AVGVGSTDTQY	TRBJ2-3	TRBV30
ASSAGRSSGYT	TRBJ1-2	TRBV9
ASSPPIAEKQF	TRBJ2-1	TRBV7-8
ACVPPGATNEKLF	TRBJ1-4	TRBV30
AWSVYAREMVQF	TRBJ2-1	TRBV30
ASNGKTEAF	TRBJ1-1	TRBV6-5
ASSQEGWVYGYT	TRBJ1-2	TRBV14
ASARAAGYANEQY	TRBJ2-7	TRBV5-6
ASSLFPGNTGELF	TRBJ2-2	TRBV5-6
ASSPEEGITEAF	TRBJ1-1	TRBV18
AWNLDRGAGYT	TRBJ1-2	TRBV30
ASSVGGQGNEKLF	TRBJ1-4	TRBV9
ASIALAGGNQPQH	TRBJ1-5	TRBV19
SVGMWQNEQY	TRBJ2-7	TRBV29-1
AWSVARVGTGELF	TRBJ2-2	TRBV30
ASSILVNNEQF	TRBJ2-1	TRBV19
ASSQTGFNTGELF	TRBJ2-2	TRBV4-1
ASSYSFQNNSPLH	TRBJ1-6	TRBV6-5